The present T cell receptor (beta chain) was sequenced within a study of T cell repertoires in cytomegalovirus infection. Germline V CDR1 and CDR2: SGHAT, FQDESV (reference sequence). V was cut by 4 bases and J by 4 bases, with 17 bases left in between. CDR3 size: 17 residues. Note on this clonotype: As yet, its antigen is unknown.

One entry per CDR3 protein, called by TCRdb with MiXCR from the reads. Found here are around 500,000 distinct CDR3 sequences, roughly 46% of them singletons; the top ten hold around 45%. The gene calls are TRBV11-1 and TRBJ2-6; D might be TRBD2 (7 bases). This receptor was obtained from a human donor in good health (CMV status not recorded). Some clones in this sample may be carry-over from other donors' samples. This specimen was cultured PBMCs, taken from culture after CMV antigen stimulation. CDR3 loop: CASSSPRGAQGANVLTF. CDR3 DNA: TGTGCCAGCAGCTCCCCCCGGGGGGCTCAGGGGGCCAACGTCCTGACTTTC.